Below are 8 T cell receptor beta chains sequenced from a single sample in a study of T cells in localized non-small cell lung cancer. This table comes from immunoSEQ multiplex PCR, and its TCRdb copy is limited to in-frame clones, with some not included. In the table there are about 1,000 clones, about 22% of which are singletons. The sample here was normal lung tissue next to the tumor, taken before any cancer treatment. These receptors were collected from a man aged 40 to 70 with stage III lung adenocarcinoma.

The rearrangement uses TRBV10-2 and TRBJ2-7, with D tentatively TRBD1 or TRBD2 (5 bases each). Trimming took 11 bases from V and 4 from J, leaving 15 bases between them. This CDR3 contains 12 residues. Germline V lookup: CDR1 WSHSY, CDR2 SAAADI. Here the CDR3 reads CAAGTVEYEQYF. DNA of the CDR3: TGCGCCGCCGGGACGGTGGAATACGAGCAGTACTTC.

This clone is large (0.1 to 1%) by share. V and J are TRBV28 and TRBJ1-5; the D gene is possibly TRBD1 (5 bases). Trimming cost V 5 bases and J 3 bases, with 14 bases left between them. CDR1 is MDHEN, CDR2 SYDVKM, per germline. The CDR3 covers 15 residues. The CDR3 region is CASSGSPRANQPQHF. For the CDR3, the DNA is TGTGCCAGCAGTGGAAGCCCCAGGGCCAATCAGCCCCAGCATTTT.

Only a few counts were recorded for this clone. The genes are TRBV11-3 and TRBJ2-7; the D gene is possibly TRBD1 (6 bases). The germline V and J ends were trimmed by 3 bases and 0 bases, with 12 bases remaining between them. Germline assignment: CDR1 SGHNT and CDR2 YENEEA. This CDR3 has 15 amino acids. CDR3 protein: CASSLIAQGSYEQYF. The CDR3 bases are TGTGCCAGCAGCTTGATCGCACAGGGCTCCTACGAGCAGTACTTC.

The CDR3 DNA reads as TGTGCCAGCAGTTCGCCGGGACCGGGGACAGGGGTCCACGAGCAGTACTTC. Its translation: CASSSPGPGTGVHEQYF. The chain links TRBV28 to TRBJ2-7; TRBD1 agrees at 10 bases. The germline V gene has CDR1 MDHEN and CDR2 SYDVKM. The CDR3 is 17 residues long. J gave up 5 bases and V 4 bases, and 14 bases lay outside the gene matches. Based on the CDR3 plus reference TRBV28 and TRBJ2-7, the full variable domain is DVKVTQSSRYLVKRTGEKVFLECVQDMDHENMFWYRQDPGLGLRLIYFSYDVKMKEKGDIPEGYSVSREKKERFSLILESASTNQTSMYLCASSSPGPGTGVHEQYFGPGTRLTVT.

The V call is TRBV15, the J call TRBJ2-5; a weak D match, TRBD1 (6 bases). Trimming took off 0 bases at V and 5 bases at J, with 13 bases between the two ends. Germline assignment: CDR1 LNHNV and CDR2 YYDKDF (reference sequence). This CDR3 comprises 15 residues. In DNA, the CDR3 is TGTGCCACCAGCAGAGATAAAGGGGGTAGGGAGACCCAGTACTTC. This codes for CATSRDKGGRETQYF.

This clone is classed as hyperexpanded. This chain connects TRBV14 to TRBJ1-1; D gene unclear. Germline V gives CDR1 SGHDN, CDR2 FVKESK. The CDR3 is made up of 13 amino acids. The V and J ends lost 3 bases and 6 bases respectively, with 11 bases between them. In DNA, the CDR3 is TGTGCCAGCAGCCAGATCCTAGGCGCTGAAGCTTTCTTT. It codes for CASSQILGAEAFF.

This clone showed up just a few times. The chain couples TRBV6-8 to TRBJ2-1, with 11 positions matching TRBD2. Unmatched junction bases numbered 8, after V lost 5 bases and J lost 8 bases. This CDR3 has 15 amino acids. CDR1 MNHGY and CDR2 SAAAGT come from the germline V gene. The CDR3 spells CASSDLAGGGDEQFF. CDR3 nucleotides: TGTGCCAGCAGTGATCTAGCGGGAGGCGGGGATGAGCAGTTCTTC.

DNA for the CDR3: TGTGCCAGCAATAGGGGGGCAGAACCAAACAATGAGCAGTTCTTC. Protein product: CASNRGAEPNNEQFF. This rearrangement joins TRBV9 to TRBJ2-1; perhaps D is TRBD1 or TRBD2 (6 bases each). The V end lost 6 bases, the J end lost 5 bases, and 18 bases lay between the germline ends. CDR3 length: 15 residues. Germline-derived CDR1 and CDR2 are SGDLS and YYNGEE.